The present T cell receptor beta chain was sequenced within a study of T cells after posttransplantation cyclophosphamide. Overall study results and limits: After PTCy, TRB diversity resembled that of CNI/methotrexate controls. Tissue-infiltrating T cells from skin or gut overlapped little with blood T cells. Later post-transplant blood repertoires were often dominated by donor CD8+ memory clones.

Method: immunoSEQ multiplex PCR; TCRdb's copy keeps in-frame clones and lacks some. Seen here are 10,000 to 13,000 clones, roughly 86% observed once, and the top ten hold 25% to 35%. The CDR3 totals 15 residues. The ends lost 2 bases at V and 6 bases at J; junction bases unmatched: 10. The germline V gene has CDR1 SGHVS and CDR2 FQNEAQ. As concerns this clone: Its matching antigen is unknown.

A marrow graft followed busulfan-fludarabine conditioning, with cyclophosphamide on days +3 and +4. Sequenced material: CD4+ T cells sorted from PBMCs, taken after allogeneic stem cell transplant with posttransplant cyclophosphamide. The V call is TRBV7-8, the J call TRBJ2-7; 7 bases fit TRBD1. The sequence derives from a male patient between 25 and 40 years old who received an allogeneic stem cell transplant from a related donor, was CMV-positive, and had acute GVHD only. Part of the T cells may come from the graft donor. CDR3: CASSLRGTAPSEQYF. CDR3 in DNA: TGTGCCAGCAGCTTAAGGGGGACAGCACCTTCCGAGCAGTACTTC. Drawing the rest from reference TRBV7-8 and TRBJ2-7, the complete variable domain is GAGVSQSPRYKVAKRGQDVALRCDPISGHVSLFWYQQALGQGPEFLTYFQNEAQLDKSGLPSDRFFAERPEGSVSTLKIQRTQQEDSAVYLCASSLRGTAPSEQYFGPGTRLTVT.